This T cell receptor (beta chain) was sequenced in a study of blood T cell repertoires in COVID-19 (dated by TCRdb to 2020 to 2021). Study-level background: Samples covering the acute and convalescent phases of COVID-19 were provided by collaborators in the United States, Italy and Spain. The dataset comprised deeply sampled blood TCRbeta repertoires from subjects exposed to, actively infected with, or recovered from COVID-19. Where HLA class I and class II types were available, the types were taken from metadata supplied by the sample provider, not from assay-based typing. The prospective study material was composed of cDNA or gDNA derived from T cells, B-cell-depleted T cells, or PBMCs. The samples were drawn from two sources: the first 160 participants of the ongoing ImmuneRACE study, and over 1,000 subjects contributed by 6 global collaborators. A freely available public database, intended as a resource for researchers studying the immune response to SARS-CoV-2, is where the repertoires were released. A de-identified subject ID, COVID-19 status, age in years and sex were almost always included in the sample metadata. What the research found in general, with its limitations: The amount of clinical and demographic metadata varied by source and participant and was provided uncurated.

In regard to this clone: Its cognate antigen has yet to be identified. No clone much larger than this one lies a single base away; base qualities are absent.

TCRbeta CDR3 regions were amplified from genomic DNA using the immunoSEQ Assay, a bias-controlled multiplex PCR. Processing in the source paper ran as follows. Nucleated cell counts per sample were estimated from amplification of reference gene primers within the assay. Sequence reads were collapsed and filtered to measure the absolute abundance of every unique TCRbeta CDR3 rearrangement. For each sample, productive Simpson clonality was calculated by taking the square root of Simpson's diversity index across productive rearrangements. TCRdb retrieved this table from immuneACCESS and kept in-frame rearrangements only. Not all clones are present; in checked studies, unresolved V genes account for under half, and no reason is known for the remainder. The D gene and trimming were derived from the DNA, and the V and J assignments and clone size from that table. The sample contains fewer than 200,000 clones, around 85% of them found a single time. Jointly, the top ten make up approximately 3.3% of the sample.

Whole blood was collected in K2EDTA tubes by collaborating institutions according to the institutions' own protocols. For TCRbeta analysis, collaborators shipped samples as frozen whole blood, isolated PBMCs, or DNA extracted from either of those sample types. According to the germline V gene (reference sequence), CDR1 reads MNHEY and CDR2 reads SMNVEV. Cut back by 7 bases and 3 bases, the V and J ends lie 22 bases apart. The CDR3 goes from the cysteine to the phenylalanine over 17 residues. Left in the record is the CDR3 DNA by itself, 51 bases read in frame from the first base. The V gene is TRBV27 and the J gene is TRBJ1-5; TRBD1 is possibly the D segment (6 matching bases). What was sequenced was peripheral blood. The clonotype originates from a human donor with acute or convalescent COVID-19. The donor label of this sample is uncertain. The CDR3 reads CASTPGQNLWNNQPQHF. The nucleotide sequence reads TGTGCCAGCACCCCTGGACAGAATTTATGGAACAATCAGCCCCAGCATTTT.